The rows below give T cell receptor beta chains drawn from one sample of a study of technical replicates of blood from a handful of donors. The data were produced by immunoSEQ multiplex PCR, yet TCRdb's version contains in-frame clones alone and is incomplete. The sample lists 80,000 or so clones; 95% to 98% were seen once. Sequencing was done on a sample of T cells isolated from PBMCs. The source is a human donor in good health. The CDR3 runs from the conserved cysteine through the conserved F or W. The order of the fields is V gene, D gene, J gene, CDR3 DNA, CDR3 protein. A D gene is named only where the DNA matches it firmly.

v_gene: TRBV5-6
d_gene: .
j_gene: TRBJ1-5
CDR3nt: TGTGCCAGCAGCTTGGGACGACATAATCAGCCCCAGCATTTT
CDR3aa: CASSLGRHNQPQHF

v_gene: TRBV27
d_gene: TRBD2
j_gene: TRBJ2-1
CDR3nt: TGTGCCAGCAGTGCCATTTCGGGCGGGAGTTCCCACAATGAGCAGTTCTTC
CDR3aa: CASSAISGGSSHNEQFF

v_gene: TRBV27
d_gene: TRBD2
j_gene: TRBJ2-7
CDR3nt: TGTGCCAGCAGTTTGGGTAGCGGGAGTTTAGTCTACGAGCAGTACTTC
CDR3aa: CASSLGSGSLVYEQYF

v_gene: TRBV6-4
d_gene: TRBD1
j_gene: TRBJ1-2
CDR3nt: TGTGCCAGCAGTGAATCGCCGGGACAGGGGCCTGGCTACACCTTC
CDR3aa: CASSESPGQGPGYTF

v_gene: TRBV7-7
d_gene: .
j_gene: TRBJ2-1
CDR3nt: TGTGCTAGCAGCTTAAACTCCGGCTACAATGAGCAGTTCTTC
CDR3aa: CASSLNSGYNEQFF

v_gene: TRBV27
d_gene: TRBD1
j_gene: TRBJ2-7
CDR3nt: TGTGCCAGCAGTAATAGAGGGACAGCTACTTACGAGCAGTACTTC
CDR3aa: CASSNRGTATYEQYF

v_gene: TRBV28
d_gene: TRBD1
j_gene: TRBJ1-2
CDR3nt: TGTGCCAGCAGTCTTACAGGGGTCTATGGCTACACCTTC
CDR3aa: CASSLTGVYGYTF

v_gene: TRBV27
d_gene: .
j_gene: TRBJ1-1
CDR3nt: TGTGCCAGCAGTTTAATGAGTGCGGGGAAGACTGAAGCTTTCTTT
CDR3aa: CASSLMSAGKTEAFF

v_gene: TRBV6-1
d_gene: .
j_gene: TRBJ1-1
CDR3nt: TGTGCCAGCAGTGAATATAGGGGATCCACTGAAGCTTTCTTT
CDR3aa: CASSEYRGSTEAFF

v_gene: TRBV7-9
d_gene: .
j_gene: TRBJ1-1
CDR3nt: TGTGCCAGCAGCCCTGGGGCATTAACTGAAGCTTTCTTT
CDR3aa: CASSPGALTEAFF

v_gene: TRBV11-3
d_gene: TRBD2
j_gene: TRBJ2-7
CDR3nt: TGTGCCAGCAGCTCTCCGGGACTAGCCTACGAGCAGTACTTC
CDR3aa: CASSSPGLAYEQYF

v_gene: TRBV30
d_gene: .
j_gene: TRBJ1-4
CDR3nt: TGTGCCTGGAGTAGCGCCCCTAATGAAAAACTGTTTTTT
CDR3aa: CAWSSAPNEKLFF

v_gene: TRBV28
d_gene: TRBD2
j_gene: TRBJ2-2
CDR3nt: TGTGCCAGCAGTTTAGGGACTAGCGCCGGGGAGCTGTTTTTT
CDR3aa: CASSLGTSAGELFF

v_gene: TRBV7-8
d_gene: TRBD1
j_gene: TRBJ1-1
CDR3nt: TGTGCCAGCAGCTTATGGTCAGGGGGCAGGAACACTGAAGCTTTCTTT
CDR3aa: CASSLWSGGRNTEAFF

v_gene: TRBV9
d_gene: .
j_gene: TRBJ2-1
CDR3nt: TGTGCCAGCAGCGTAGAAGGTGTGCTAGGCGTCAATGAGCAGTTCTTC
CDR3aa: CASSVEGVLGVNEQFF

v_gene: TRBV10-3
d_gene: TRBD1
j_gene: TRBJ2-7
CDR3nt: TGTGCCATCAGCGCCGGGACAGAAGGTTCCTACGAGCAGTACTTC
CDR3aa: CAISAGTEGSYEQYF

v_gene: TRBV6-5
d_gene: TRBD1
j_gene: TRBJ1-5
CDR3nt: TGTGCCAGCAGTCAGGGGGTACTTAGCAATCAGCCCCAGCATTTT
CDR3aa: CASSQGVLSNQPQHF

v_gene: TRBV7-2
d_gene: TRBD2
j_gene: TRBJ2-7
CDR3nt: TGTGCCAGCAGCCAAAGCGGGAGGGCGGGGTACGAGCAGTACTTC
CDR3aa: CASSQSGRAGYEQYF

v_gene: TRBV5-8
d_gene: .
j_gene: TRBJ1-1
CDR3nt: TGTGCCAGCAGCTTTTTGACAGAGAAAGCTTTCTTT
CDR3aa: CASSFLTEKAFF

v_gene: TRBV7-3
d_gene: TRBD2
j_gene: TRBJ2-1
CDR3nt: TGTGCCAGCAGCCCACGTGGGGCGGGAGTGTACGAGCAGTTCTTC
CDR3aa: CASSPRGAGVYEQFF

v_gene: TRBV27
d_gene: TRBD1
j_gene: TRBJ1-2
CDR3nt: TGTGCCAGCAGTCTCAGGACAGGGTCAGGGTATGGCTACACCTTC
CDR3aa: CASSLRTGSGYGYTF

v_gene: TRBV10-3
d_gene: .
j_gene: TRBJ1-2
CDR3nt: TGTGCCATCAGTGAGGACAGAGCTAACTATGGCTACACCTTC
CDR3aa: CAISEDRANYGYTF

v_gene: TRBV4-1
d_gene: TRBD1
j_gene: TRBJ1-1
CDR3nt: TGCGCCAGCAGCCAAGATGGTCAGGGGGACACTGAAGCTTTCTTT
CDR3aa: CASSQDGQGDTEAFF

v_gene: TRBV9
d_gene: .
j_gene: TRBJ1-4
CDR3nt: TGTGCCAGCAGCGTAGCGGCTAGGGAAAAACTGTTTTTT
CDR3aa: CASSVAAREKLFF

v_gene: TRBV19
d_gene: .
j_gene: TRBJ1-3
CDR3nt: TGTGCCAGTACTACGGGAACGGGAAACACCATATATTTT
CDR3aa: CASTTGTGNTIYF

v_gene: TRBV7-2
d_gene: .
j_gene: TRBJ2-1
CDR3nt: TGTGCCAGCAGCTGGCTAGCGAACAATGAGCAGTTCTTC
CDR3aa: CASSWLANNEQFF

v_gene: TRBV15
d_gene: TRBD2
j_gene: TRBJ2-3
CDR3nt: TGTGCCACCAGCAGAGAGAGCGGGAGTTCGGCTGATACGCAGTATTTT
CDR3aa: CATSRESGSSADTQYF

v_gene: TRBV25-1
d_gene: TRBD2
j_gene: TRBJ2-4
CDR3nt: TGTGCCAGCAGTGAACCCGGGAGGAGTGACATTCAGTACTTC
CDR3aa: CASSEPGRSDIQYF

v_gene: TRBV7-3
d_gene: TRBD2
j_gene: TRBJ2-3
CDR3nt: TGTGCCAGCAGGTTAGGGACTAGCGGAGATACGCAGTATTTT
CDR3aa: CASRLGTSGDTQYF

v_gene: TRBV11-2
d_gene: .
j_gene: TRBJ1-5
CDR3nt: TGTGCCAGCAGCTTAGGTGGGGGGGGCATTCCCTCCCAGCATTTT
CDR3aa: CASSLGGGGIPSQHF

v_gene: TRBV29-1
d_gene: TRBD2
j_gene: TRBJ2-1
CDR3nt: TGCAGCGTTGAAGATTGGGGACTAGCGGACAATGAGCAGTTCTTC
CDR3aa: CSVEDWGLADNEQFF

v_gene: TRBV28
d_gene: .
j_gene: TRBJ2-3
CDR3nt: TGTGCCAGCAGCCGCGGACAACCCACAGATACGCAGTATTTT
CDR3aa: CASSRGQPTDTQYF

v_gene: TRBV28
d_gene: .
j_gene: TRBJ1-5
CDR3nt: TGTGCCAGTTCAGGGTCCCAAGTATACAATCAGCCCCAGCATTTT
CDR3aa: CASSGSQVYNQPQHF

v_gene: TRBV28
d_gene: .
j_gene: TRBJ1-1
CDR3nt: TGTGCCAGCAGTTTGGTCGGGGTAGGGAGGGATGAAGCTTTCTTT
CDR3aa: CASSLVGVGRDEAFF

v_gene: TRBV5-1
d_gene: .
j_gene: TRBJ2-7
CDR3nt: TGCGCCAGCAGCTTGAGAGGGTACGAGCAGTACTTC
CDR3aa: CASSLRGYEQYF

v_gene: TRBV29-1
d_gene: TRBD1
j_gene: TRBJ1-5
CDR3nt: TGCAGCATAAAGGACAGGGGCGGCAATCAGCCCCAGCATTTT
CDR3aa: CSIKDRGGNQPQHF

v_gene: TRBV6-5
d_gene: TRBD1
j_gene: TRBJ2-1
CDR3nt: TGTGCCAGCAGTTACTCTGTACAGGGGAAGGATGAGCAGTTCTTC
CDR3aa: CASSYSVQGKDEQFF

v_gene: TRBV27
d_gene: TRBD1
j_gene: TRBJ2-7
CDR3nt: TGTGCCAGCGCGTCCTCCCCGGACAGGGGATACGAGCAGTACTTC
CDR3aa: CASASSPDRGYEQYF

v_gene: TRBV6-5
d_gene: .
j_gene: TRBJ1-5
CDR3nt: TGTGCCAGCAGTTACTCAACAGAGAGCAATCAGCCCCAGCATTTT
CDR3aa: CASSYSTESNQPQHF

v_gene: TRBV5-5
d_gene: .
j_gene: TRBJ1-3
CDR3nt: TGTGCCAGCCGGGGACAACTTTCCTCTGGAAACACCATATATTTT
CDR3aa: CASRGQLSSGNTIYF

v_gene: TRBV29-1
d_gene: TRBD2
j_gene: TRBJ2-3
CDR3nt: TGCAGCGTTGAGGGCGGGAGGGCGACAGATACGCAGTATTTT
CDR3aa: CSVEGGRATDTQYF

v_gene: TRBV16
d_gene: .
j_gene: TRBJ1-1
CDR3nt: TGTGCCAGCAGCCAATCGGAGGGTCTGAACACTGAAGCTTTCTTT
CDR3aa: CASSQSEGLNTEAFF

v_gene: TRBV5-1
d_gene: .
j_gene: TRBJ1-2
CDR3nt: TGCGCCAGCAGCTTGGCCGGGGGAAGTTACAACTATGGCTACACCTTC
CDR3aa: CASSLAGGSYNYGYTF

v_gene: TRBV10-3
d_gene: .
j_gene: TRBJ1-1
CDR3nt: TGTGCCACTAGGCTAGCCAGAGACACTGAAGCTTTCTTT
CDR3aa: CATRLARDTEAFF

v_gene: TRBV19
d_gene: .
j_gene: TRBJ1-2
CDR3nt: TGTGCCAGTAGTGCTATCCACAAGGGGGGGGGCTACACCTTC
CDR3aa: CASSAIHKGGGYTF

v_gene: TRBV4-3
d_gene: .
j_gene: TRBJ2-7
CDR3nt: TGCGCCAGCAGCCCCGCTGGACAGTACGAGCAGTACTTC
CDR3aa: CASSPAGQYEQYF

v_gene: TRBV5-1
d_gene: TRBD1
j_gene: TRBJ2-1
CDR3nt: TGCGCCAGCAGCATTGGGGACAGCTACAATGAGCAGTTCTTC
CDR3aa: CASSIGDSYNEQFF

v_gene: TRBV6-1
d_gene: TRBD2
j_gene: TRBJ2-3
CDR3nt: TGTGCCAGCATGTTGGCGGGAGGGCCGACAGATACGCAGTATTTT
CDR3aa: CASMLAGGPTDTQYF

v_gene: TRBV2
d_gene: TRBD2
j_gene: TRBJ2-2
CDR3nt: TGTGCCAGCACGGACCTAGCGGGAGACACCGGGGAGCTGTTTTTT
CDR3aa: CASTDLAGDTGELFF